This record covers a single T cell receptor beta chain. This entry comes from a study of blood T cell repertoires in COVID-19. The authors' processing: Reference gene primer amplification gave nucleated cell count estimates. Libraries were prepared by immunoSEQ multiplex PCR; TCRdb keeps only in-frame clonotypes and omits some of them. The D gene and trimming were derived from the DNA, and the V and J assignments and clone size from that table. This table holds under 90,000 clones, about 73% found once. The specimen sequenced was peripheral blood. This TCR came from a man aged 45-65 years with active or convalescent COVID-19.

As DNA, the CDR3 is TGTGCCAGCGGAGTAGCGGGGGGAGTAGAGACCCAGTACTTC. This translates into CASGVAGGVETQYF. The rearrangement links TRBV7-7 to TRBJ2-5; TRBD2 agrees at 10 bases. This CDR3 is 14 amino acids long. Germline lookup yields CDR1 SSHAT and CDR2 FNYEAQ (reference sequence). J gave up 4 bases and V 8 bases, and 7 bases lay outside the gene matches.